These T cell receptor beta chains were read from a single sample in a study of identical twins. TCRdb re-called the 5' RACE reads with MiXCR, one entry per CDR3 protein. The sample has 420,000 or so distinct CDR3 sequences, roughly 20% seen once. The specimen was naive T cells sorted from blood. All receptors come from a man between 45 and 60 years old in good health. CDR3s include the opening cysteine and the closing phenylalanine or tryptophan. A D gene is named only where the DNA matches it firmly. The size entry is marked missing in some rows and otherwise reads once, few, many or a size class.

V gene,D gene,clone size,J gene,CDR3 DNA,CDR3 protein
TRBV5-5,-,few,TRBJ1-2,TGTGCCAGCAGCTCAGGGGTGGCTGGCTACACCTTC,CASSSGVAGYTF
TRBV27,TRBD2,many,TRBJ2-3,TGTGCCAGCAGTGGACGGGGGGGGGGAGATACGCAGTATTTT,CASSGRGGGDTQYF
TRBV4-3,TRBD2,-,TRBJ2-3,TGCGCCAGCAGCCAGGGGACTAGCGGGGGAGGCACAGATACGCAGTATTTT,CASSQGTSGGGTDTQYF
TRBV5-6,TRBD1,-,TRBJ1-2,TGTGCCAGCAGCTTAATGGGACAGCTCTTTTCCCTTAACTATGGCTACACCTTC,CASSLMGQLFSLNYGYTF
TRBV3-1,TRBD1,-,TRBJ2-7,TGTGCCAGCAGCCTACAGGGGTTATACTACGAGCAGTACTTC,CASSLQGLYYEQYF
TRBV30,-,few,TRBJ2-1,TGTGCCTGGAGTGTCGGGGTAATGGGCGATGAGCAGTTCTTC,CAWSVGVMGDEQFF
TRBV7-2,TRBD2,-,TRBJ2-3,TGTGCCAGCAGCCCCCTCCAACTAGCGGGATACACAGATACGCAGTATTTT,CASSPLQLAGYTDTQYF
TRBV9,TRBD1,-,TRBJ2-2,TGTGCCAGCAGCGTCTTTCCGGGACAGGGCACCGGGGAGCTGTTTTTT,CASSVFPGQGTGELFF
TRBV11-3,-,-,TRBJ1-1,TGTGCCAGCAGCTTATTCTCCCACACTGAAGCTTTCTTT,CASSLFSHTEAFF
TRBV20-1,TRBD2,few,TRBJ2-1,TGCAGTGCTAGAGCCTGGGAGGCTAGCGGGAGTAATGAGCAGTTCTTC,CSARAWEASGSNEQFF
TRBV2,TRBD2,many,TRBJ2-1,TGTGCCAGCAGGGGAGAACTAGCGGGAGTTCGTGAGCAGTTCTTC,CASRGELAGVREQFF
TRBV20-1,-,-,TRBJ1-1,TGCAGTGCAACTAACCCGGGGAGGAACACTGAAGCTTTCTTT,CSATNPGRNTEAFF
TRBV6-2/TRBV6-3,TRBD1,once,TRBJ2-2,TGTGCCAGCAGTTTTGGCAGGGACAGCCTGTCCGGGGAGCTGTTTTTT,CASSFGRDSLSGELFF
TRBV10-3,-,-,TRBJ1-4,TGTGCCATCAGTGAGTCATCTGGGTATAGTGAAAAACTGTTTTTT,CAISESSGYSEKLFF
TRBV7-2,TRBD2,-,TRBJ2-3,TGTGCCAGCAGCCCCATAGCGGGGGCGATCACAGATACGCAGTATTTT,CASSPIAGAITDTQYF
TRBV24-1,-,few,TRBJ1-2,TGTGCCACCAGTGATTCTGACATGTCTGGCTACACCTTC,CATSDSDMSGYTF
TRBV11-2,-,-,TRBJ2-7,TGTGCCGTATCACAGGCCAATGGCCACGAGCAGTACTTC,CAVSQANGHEQYF
TRBV20-1,TRBD1,-,TRBJ2-1,TGCAGTGTCCCACCCATGACAGGGCACTCCTACAATGAGCAGTTCTTC,CSVPPMTGHSYNEQFF
TRBV20-1,TRBD2,many,TRBJ2-1,TGCAGTGCTAGAGATGGTAGCGGGGCCTACAATGAGCAGTTCTTC,CSARDGSGAYNEQFF
TRBV29-1,TRBD1,many,TRBJ2-1,TGCAGCGATAGACAGGGATACAATGAGCAGTTCTTC,CSDRQGYNEQFF
TRBV12-3/TRBV12-4,-,-,TRBJ2-3,TGTGCCAGCAGCGCCTATAGGGTCTCGGACACAGATACGCAGTATTTT,CASSAYRVSDTDTQYF
TRBV4-2,-,few,TRBJ1-1,TGTGCCAGCAGCCAAGGAGGGGGAATTGAAGCTTTCTTT,CASSQGGGIEAFF
TRBV12-3/TRBV12-4,-,many,TRBJ2-1,TGTGCCAGCACCCCCGACCGAAACAATGAGCAGTTCTTC,CASTPDRNNEQFF
TRBV9,TRBD2,once,TRBJ2-7,TGTGCCAGCAGCCCGGGCTCCGGGAGGGCCCACGAGCAGTACTTC,CASSPGSGRAHEQYF
TRBV4-2,-,-,TRBJ2-7,TGTGCCAGCAGCCAAGGGGGAGGGGGCATCGGCGAGCAGTACTTC,CASSQGGGGIGEQYF
TRBV29-1,-,many,TRBJ2-7,TGCAGCGCATCCTTAGACAGCCAGCAGTACTTC,CSASLDSQQYF
TRBV5-5,-,-,TRBJ2-7,TGTGCCAGCAGCTTACAACCGGGAGTCCTCGAGCAGTACTTC,CASSLQPGVLEQYF
TRBV10-3,TRBD2,-,TRBJ2-2,TGTGCCATCAATCACCTAGCGGGGGGGAACACCGGGGAGCTGTTTTTT,CAINHLAGGNTGELFF
TRBV19,TRBD1,once,TRBJ2-6,TGTGCCAGTAGGCAGGACAGGATACGCTCTGGGGCCAACGTCCTGACTTTC,CASRQDRIRSGANVLTF
TRBV7-9,-,-,TRBJ1-1,TGTGCCAGCAGCTTTTCAGGACAGAACACTGAAGCTTTCTTT,CASSFSGQNTEAFF
TRBV28,-,-,TRBJ2-3,TGTGCCAGCACCGGCAGGTATCAGACGCAGTATTTT,CASTGRYQTQYF
TRBV6-5,-,-,TRBJ2-3,TGTGCCAGCAGTTATCTTCTGGCGGCCAACCTCCACACAGATACGCAGTATTTT,CASSYLLAANLHTDTQYF
TRBV6-1,TRBD1,-,TRBJ1-6,TGTGCCAGCAACAGGGGTGGCTATAATTCACCCCTCCACTTT,CASNRGGYNSPLHF
TRBV12-3/TRBV12-4,TRBD1,-,TRBJ2-5,TGTGCCAGCAGCGGACGGACAGGGGTGGACCAAGAGACCCAGTACTTC,CASSGRTGVDQETQYF
TRBV15,-,-,TRBJ2-7,TGTGCCACCAGCAGAGATGTTGGGGTGATCTACGAGCAGTACTTC,CATSRDVGVIYEQYF
TRBV5-1,-,many,TRBJ1-3,TGCGCCAGCAGCTTGGCAGGTAGCTCTGGAAACACCATATATTTT,CASSLAGSSGNTIYF
TRBV18,-,few,TRBJ2-5,TGTGCCAGCTCACCACCGATGGGGTCAGAGACCCAGTACTTC,CASSPPMGSETQYF
TRBV5-1,TRBD1,many,TRBJ2-2,TGCGCCAGCACCCGGACAGGGTGGGACACCGGGGAGCTGTTTTTT,CASTRTGWDTGELFF
TRBV15,TRBD1,-,TRBJ1-1,TGTGCCACCAGCAGATCTGACAGGGCCACTGAAGCTTTCTTT,CATSRSDRATEAFF
TRBV5-5,TRBD1,-,TRBJ1-1,TGTGCCAGCAGCTTGAGGGACAGGGGGATGGACACTGAAGCTTTCTTT,CASSLRDRGMDTEAFF
TRBV19,-,-,TRBJ2-1,TGTGCCAGTAGTACGGACCGGGGTCGGGGGCGGTACAATGAGCAGTTCTTC,CASSTDRGRGRYNEQFF
TRBV7-8,-,few,TRBJ1-1,TGTGCCAGCAGCTTTAATAGTCCGAGGAACACTGAAGCTTTCTTT,CASSFNSPRNTEAFF
TRBV25-1,-,-,TRBJ2-5,TGTGCCAGCAGTGAATTGATAGTGGGAGAGACCCAGTACTTC,CASSELIVGETQYF
TRBV20-1,-,-,TRBJ2-1,TGCAGTGCTTCGAAAGGGCTAGCACAGTTCTTC,CSASKGLAQFF
TRBV5-1,TRBD1,many,TRBJ2-7,TGCGCCAGCAGCATTCCGGGACAGGGGTGGGGCGAGCAGTACTTC,CASSIPGQGWGEQYF
TRBV5-1,TRBD1,few,TRBJ1-2,TGCGCCAGCAGCTCGACTACAGGGGACTATGGCTACACCTTC,CASSSTTGDYGYTF
TRBV12-3/TRBV12-4,-,-,TRBJ2-2,TGTGCCAGCAGTCGGACCGAGCGTGTCACCGGGGAGCTGTTTTTT,CASSRTERVTGELFF
TRBV24-1,-,-,TRBJ2-1,TGTGCCACCAGTGACGCCCTGGACGTGCAAGCAGAGCAGTTCTTC,CATSDALDVQAEQFF